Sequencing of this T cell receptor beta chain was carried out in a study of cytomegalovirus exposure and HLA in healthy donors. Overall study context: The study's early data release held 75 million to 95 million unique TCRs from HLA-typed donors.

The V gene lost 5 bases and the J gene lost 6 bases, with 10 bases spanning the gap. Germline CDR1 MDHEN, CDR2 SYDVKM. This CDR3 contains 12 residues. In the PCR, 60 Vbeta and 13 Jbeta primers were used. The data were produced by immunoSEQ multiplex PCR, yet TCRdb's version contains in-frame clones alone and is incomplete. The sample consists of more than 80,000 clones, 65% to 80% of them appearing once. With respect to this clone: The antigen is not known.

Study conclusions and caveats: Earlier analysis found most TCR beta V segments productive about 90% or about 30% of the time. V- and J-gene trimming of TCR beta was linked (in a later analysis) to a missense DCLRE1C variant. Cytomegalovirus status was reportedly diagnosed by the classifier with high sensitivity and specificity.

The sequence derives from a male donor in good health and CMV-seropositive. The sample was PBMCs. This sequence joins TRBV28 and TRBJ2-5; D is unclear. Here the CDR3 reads CASSLSRQTQYF. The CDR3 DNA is TGTGCCAGCAGTCTTAGCAGACAGACCCAGTACTTC.